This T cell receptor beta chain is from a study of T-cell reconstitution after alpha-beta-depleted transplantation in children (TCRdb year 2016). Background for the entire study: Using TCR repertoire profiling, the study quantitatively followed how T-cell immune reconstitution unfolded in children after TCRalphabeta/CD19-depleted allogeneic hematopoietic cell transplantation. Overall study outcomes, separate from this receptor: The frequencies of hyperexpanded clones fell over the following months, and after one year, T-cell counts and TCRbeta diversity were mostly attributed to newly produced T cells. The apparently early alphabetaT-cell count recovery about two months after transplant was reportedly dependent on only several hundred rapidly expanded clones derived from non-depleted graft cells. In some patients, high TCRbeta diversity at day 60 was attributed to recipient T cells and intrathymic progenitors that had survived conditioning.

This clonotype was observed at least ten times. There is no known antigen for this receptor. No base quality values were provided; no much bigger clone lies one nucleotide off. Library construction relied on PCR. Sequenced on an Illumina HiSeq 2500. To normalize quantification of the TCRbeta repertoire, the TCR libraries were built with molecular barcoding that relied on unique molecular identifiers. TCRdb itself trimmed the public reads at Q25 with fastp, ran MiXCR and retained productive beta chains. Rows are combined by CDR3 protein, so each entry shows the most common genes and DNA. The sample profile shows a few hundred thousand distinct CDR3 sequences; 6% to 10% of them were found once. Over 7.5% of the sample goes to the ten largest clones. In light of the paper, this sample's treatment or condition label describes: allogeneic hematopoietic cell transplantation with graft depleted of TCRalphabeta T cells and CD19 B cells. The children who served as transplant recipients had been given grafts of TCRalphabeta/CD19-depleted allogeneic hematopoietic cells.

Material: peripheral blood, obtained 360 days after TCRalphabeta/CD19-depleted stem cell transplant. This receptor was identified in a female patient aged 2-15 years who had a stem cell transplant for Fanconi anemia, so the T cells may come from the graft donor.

The DNA sequence is as follows: TGCGCCAGCAGCTTGGATGACGGGCGCACAGATACGCAGTATTTT. Its protein reads: CASSLDDGRTDTQYF. Recombination joined TRBV5-1 with TRBJ2-3; the D gene lacks a confident call. CDR1 and CDR2 were assigned from the germline V gene as SGHRS and YFSETQ. The CDR3 spans 15 residues, from the cysteine through the phenylalanine. Just CDR3 DNA is preserved here, 45 bases in frame from base 1. V loses 0 bases, J loses 1 base, and the germline ends lie 9 bases apart.